One and the same sample provided the 5 T cell receptor beta chains below, sequenced in a study of cytomegalovirus exposure and HLA in healthy donors. Both 60 Vbeta primers and 13 Jbeta primers went into the PCR. The protocol was immunoSEQ multiplex PCR, while the TCRdb copy is restricted to in-frame clones and leaves out a portion. The sample holds approximately 58,000 clones; around 83% are singletons and the top ten take 4.3%. The sample comprised PBMCs. Every receptor here comes from a man aged 30 to 39 in good health and CMV-seronegative.

The chain joins TRBV10-3 to TRBJ2-1; 8 nucleotides align to TRBD2. V lost 6 bases, J lost 2 bases, and 3 bases stayed unmatched. This CDR3 comprises 14 residues. Germline CDR1 reads ENHRY; CDR2 reads SYGVKD. In DNA, the CDR3 is TGTGCCATCAGCGGGAGGGGGGCCTACAATGAGCAGTTCTTC. Translating it yields CAISGRGAYNEQFF.

This clone has a handful of counts. This sequence joins TRBV5-4 and TRBJ1-2; weak D call: TRBD1 (5 bases). V lost 1 base to trimming and J lost 6 bases, with 7 bases between them. This CDR3 region has 12 residues. Germline V gives CDR1 SGHNT, CDR2 YYREEE (reference sequence). In DNA, the CDR3 is TGTGCCAGCAGCTTGTTAGGGGATGGCTACACCTTC. The encoded protein is CASSLLGDGYTF.

V is TRBV7-8 and J is TRBJ1-5; TRBD1 might be the D (5 bases). The CDR3 consists of 14 residues. With 5 bases removed from V and 4 bases from J, the gap between germline ends came to 12 bases. The germline V gene has CDR1 SGHVS and CDR2 FQNEAQ. CDR3 sequence: CASSGGGDNQPQHF. The CDR3 region has the DNA TGTGCCAGCAGCGGGGGGGGAGATAATCAGCCCCAGCATTTT.

The rearrangement links TRBV14 to TRBJ1-1; D unclear. The CDR3 extends over 14 amino acids. Between the trimmed V and J ends, which lost 2 bases and 4 bases, there was a span of 11 bases. CDR1 and CDR2 (germline): SGHDN, FVKESK. The CDR3: CASSQPIGSTEAFF. CDR3 bases: TGTGCCAGCAGCCAACCCATTGGGAGCACTGAAGCTTTCTTT.

The rearrangement joins TRBV12-5 to TRBJ1-5; possibly TRBD1 for D (5 bases). The CDR3 is 16 amino acids. V dropped 0 bases and J dropped 3 bases, with 12 bases sitting between them. Germline-derived CDR1 and CDR2 are LGHNT and FRNRAP. CDR3 DNA sequence: TGTGCTAGTGGTTTGGTACGTGGAGGGGACAATCAGCCCCAGCATTTT. It yields the protein CASGLVRGGDNQPQHF.